The 19 T cell receptor beta chains presented below share a single source sample, sequenced in a study of Graves' ophthalmopathy and Graves' hyperthyroidism. Amplification of the TCR beta CDR3 regions used RNA transcripts (as template). The library came from an HTBI-primed first-round RT-PCR and a second-round multiplex PCR. TCRdb used MiXCR to reprocess the multiplex PCR reads, holding one entry per CDR3 protein. There are roughly 410,000 distinct CDR3 sequences in the sample; 15% occur only once, and roughly 7% lies in the top ten. The source material was peripheral blood. The receptors were gathered from a woman aged 18 to 35 with stable Graves' hyperthyroidism.

This clonotype came up a few times. V and J are TRBV11-3 and TRBJ2-5; no firm D call. Germline lookup yields CDR1 SGHNT and CDR2 YENEEA. The CDR3 length is 12 residues. With 5 bases removed from V and 5 bases from J, the gap between germline ends came to 9 bases. The CDR3 is CASSLKRETQYF. The CDR3 nucleotides are TGTGCCAGCAGCCTTAAACGGGAGACCCAGTACTTC.

The rearrangement links TRBV5-6 to TRBJ1-1; no reliable D call. Between the trimmed V and J ends, which lost 4 bases and 4 bases, there was a span of 11 bases. The CDR3 is made up of 13 amino acids. Looked up from germline, CDR1 is SGHDT and CDR2 is YYEEEE. The DNA of the CDR3 is TGTGCCAGCAGCGCGTCGTTTTTCACTGAAGCTTTCTTT. Translation: CASSASFFTEAFF.

This clonotype was seen repeatedly, ten times or more. The rearrangement links TRBV7-9 to TRBJ1-1; no clear D gene. This CDR3 region has 15 residues. Germline CDR1 SEHNR, CDR2 FQNEAQ (reference sequence). The V and J ends lost 5 bases and 2 bases respectively, with 15 bases between them. CDR3 residues: CASSPMAAGNTEAFF. Here the CDR3 DNA reads TGTGCCAGCAGCCCGATGGCGGCAGGCAACACTGAAGCTTTCTTT.

There are a few counts of this clonotype. V and J are TRBV4-1 and TRBJ1-1; the D is unclear. Germline V gives CDR1 MGHRA, CDR2 YSYEKL. V lost 5 bases and J 3 bases, leaving 13 bases between the germline ends. This CDR3 is 14 amino acids long. CDR3 protein: CASSYRETDTEAFF. CDR3 bases: TGCGCCAGCAGCTACCGGGAGACCGACACTGAAGCTTTCTTT.

The rearrangement uses TRBV29-1 and TRBJ1-1; D not resolved. The CDR3 loop spans 13 amino acids. Germline CDR1 and CDR2: SQVTM and ANQGSEA. Deletions cut 4 bases from V and 3 bases from J, with 12 bases between. In nucleotides, the CDR3 is TGCAGCGTTGGCTTCCACGGGGACACTGAAGCTTTCTTT. Translated: CSVGFHGDTEAFF.

There are many counts of this clonotype. The rearrangement links TRBV7-8 to TRBJ1-3; D remains ambiguous. From germline, CDR1 is SGHVS and CDR2 FQNEAQ. The length of the CDR3 is 15 residues. Trimming pared 3 bases from V and 2 bases from J, leaving 11 bases between. The CDR3 reads CASSLLPGTGNTIYF. The CDR3 DNA follows: TGTGCCAGCAGCTTGCTCCCCGGGACTGGAAACACCATATATTTT.

Points on this clonotype: A much more abundant neighbour one base away suggests this may be a read error. This sequence joins TRBV10-3 and TRBJ1-2; D unresolved. The germline V gene encodes CDR1 ENHRY and CDR2 SYGVKD. Trimming pared 4 bases from V and 4 bases from J, leaving 16 bases between. CDR3 length: 15 amino acids. Written as DNA, the CDR3 is TGTGCCATCAGTGTCAACCGGGATCTAGGCTATGGCTACACCTTC. Translating gives CAISVNRDLGYGYTF.

At least ten counts were recorded for this clonotype. The chain carries TRBV19 and TRBJ1-1; 8 nucleotides align to TRBD1. The CDR3 length is 15 residues. Germline V gene sequence: CDR1 LNHDA, CDR2 SQIVND (reference sequence). V gave up 5 bases and J gave up 0 bases; unmatched junction bases: 5. The CDR3 DNA is TGTGCCAGTAGTCTCCGACAGGGGATGAACACTGAAGCTTTCTTT. This codes for CASSLRQGMNTEAFF. The full variable domain, its missing parts supplied by reference TRBV19 and TRBJ1-1, is DGGITQSPKYLFRKEGQNVTLSCEQNLNHDAMYWYRQDPGQGLRLIYYSQIVNDFQKGDIAEGYSVSREKKESFPLTVTSAQKNPTAFYLCASSLRQGMNTEAFFGQGTRLTVV.

The V gene is TRBV18, the J gene TRBJ2-5, with 7 bases fitting TRBD1. Germline V gene lookup returns CDR1 KGHSH and CDR2 LQKENI. The CDR3 length is 15 residues. V shed 2 bases and J 1 base; nucleotides not matched to a gene: 4. The CDR3, as DNA: TGTGCCAGCTCACCAGGCGCAGGGGGCCAAGAGACCCAGTACTTC. Protein: CASSPGAGGQETQYF.

Notes on this clonotype: An end of the junction differs from the germline gene, which may be a read error. This chain uses TRBV6-5 with TRBJ1-2, with 8 bases aligning to TRBD1. Germline V gene sequence: CDR1 MNHEY, CDR2 SVGAGI. CDR3 length: 14 amino acids. The CDR3 coding sequence is TGTGCCAGCAGTTACTCGCCACAGGGGGGGGGCTGCACCTTC. This codes for CASSYSPQGGGCTF.

This clonotype was detected many times. The CDR3 DNA reads TGTGCCAGCAGTGTTTTACGGACTGCGAACACTGAAGCTTTCTTT. It specifies CASSVLRTANTEAFF. The V call is TRBV6-1, the J call TRBJ1-1; no reliable D call. This CDR3 comprises 15 residues. Germline assignment: CDR1 MNHNS and CDR2 SASEGT. V was pared by 4 bases and J by 1 base, with 13 bases between.

This clonotype has ten or more counts. The chain employs TRBV27 and TRBJ1-2; 10 positions match TRBD1. V dropped 2 bases and J dropped 3; count of bases not matched to a gene: 9. Germline V gives CDR1 MNHEY, CDR2 SMNVEV (reference sequence). The CDR3 has 17 amino acids. The CDR3 nucleotides read TGTGCCAGCAGTTTAACGACAGGGGGCCCCTATGACTATGGCTACACCTTC. It encodes CASSLTTGGPYDYGYTF.

There are many counts of this clonotype. This chain uses TRBV20-1 with TRBJ1-1; TRBD1 might be the D (5 bases). Trimming left V 3 bases short and J 2 bases short, with 7 bases between. Per the germline V gene, CDR1 is DFQATT and CDR2 is SNEGSKA (reference sequence). This CDR3 region has 12 residues. The CDR3 DNA follows: TGCAGTGCTAGTAGGGACAACACTGAAGCTTTCTTT. Amino acid sequence: CSASRDNTEAFF.

This clonotype has more than one count but fewer than ten. The chain joins TRBV20-1 to TRBJ2-5; no clear D. Germline V gene data show CDR1 as DFQATT and CDR2 as SNEGSKA (reference sequence). The CDR3 sequence is 12 residues long. V was pared by 1 base and J by 1 base, with 4 bases between. CDR3 sequence: CSARGGQETQYF. The CDR3 DNA reads TGCAGTGCTAGAGGGGGCCAAGAGACCCAGTACTTC.

In this sample, this clonotype turned up many times. This chain links TRBV7-2 with TRBJ1-3; D remains ambiguous. The V and J ends lost 4 bases and 0 bases respectively, with 7 bases between them. Germline lookup yields CDR1 SGHTA and CDR2 FQGNSA. The length of the CDR3 is 14 residues. CDR3 DNA: TGTGCCAGCAGCTACGGTAGCTCTGGAAACACCATATATTTT. Translation gives CASSYGSSGNTIYF.

This clonotype was recorded at least ten times. The CDR3 DNA follows: TGTGCCAGCAGTGAAAGACCGCCGGTGGGCTATGGCTACACCTTC. Its translation: CASSERPPVGYGYTF. This sequence joins TRBV6-1 and TRBJ1-2; D is unresolved. V was trimmed by 2 bases and J by 4 bases, leaving 14 bases between them. CDR1 and CDR2 (germline): MNHNS, SASEGT. The CDR3 is 15 residues long.

This clonotype was detected many times. The rearrangement uses TRBV6-5 and TRBJ1-1; no firm D call. Trimming stripped 8 bases from V and 5 bases from J, with 15 bases between. The CDR3 sequence is 13 residues long. Germline loops: CDR1 MNHEY, CDR2 SVGAGI. The CDR3 nucleotides are TGTGCCAGCCAGCGGTTGGAGGGAACTGAAGCTTTCTTT. Translated, it gives CASQRLEGTEAFF.

This clonotype was detected ten times or more. The chain recombines TRBV6-5 with TRBJ1-1; D is ambiguous. CDR3 length: 15 amino acids. V shed 2 bases and J shed 4 bases, with 14 bases lying between them. CDR1 is MNHEY and CDR2 is SVGAGI in the germline V gene. The CDR3 here is CASSYKGWRVTEAFF. The CDR3 bases are TGTGCCAGCAGTTACAAGGGTTGGAGGGTCACTGAAGCTTTCTTT.

Many counts were recorded for this clonotype. The CDR3 sequence: CASNRGNQPQHF. CDR3 in DNA: TGTGCCAGCAATAGGGGGAATCAGCCCCAGCATTTT. The gene calls are TRBV6-5 and TRBJ1-5; perhaps TRBD1 as D (6 bases). CDR1 and CDR2 from the germline V gene are MNHEY and SVGAGI. This CDR3 region has 12 residues. Deletions cut 7 bases from V and 4 bases from J, with 8 bases between.